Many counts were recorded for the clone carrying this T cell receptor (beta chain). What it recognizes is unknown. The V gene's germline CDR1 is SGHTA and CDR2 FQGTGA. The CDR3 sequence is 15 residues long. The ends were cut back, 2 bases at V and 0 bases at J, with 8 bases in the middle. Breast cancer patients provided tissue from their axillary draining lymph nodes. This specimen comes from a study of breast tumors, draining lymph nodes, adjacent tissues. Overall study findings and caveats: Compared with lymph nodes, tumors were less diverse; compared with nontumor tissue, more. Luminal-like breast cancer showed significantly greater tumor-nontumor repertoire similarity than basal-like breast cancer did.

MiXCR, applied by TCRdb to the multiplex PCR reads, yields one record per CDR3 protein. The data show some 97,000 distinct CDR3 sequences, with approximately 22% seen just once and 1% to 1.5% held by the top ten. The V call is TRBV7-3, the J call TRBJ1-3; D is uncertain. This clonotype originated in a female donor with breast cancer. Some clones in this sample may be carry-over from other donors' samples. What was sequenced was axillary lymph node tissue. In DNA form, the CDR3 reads TGTGCCAGCAGCTTACAAGGTGGCTCTGGAAACACCATATATTTT. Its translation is CASSLQGGSGNTIYF. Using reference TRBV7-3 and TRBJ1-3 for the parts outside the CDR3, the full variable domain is GAGVSQTPSNKVTEKGKYVELRCDPISGHTALYWYRQSLGQGPEFLIYFQGTGAADDSGLPNDRFFAVRPEGSVSTLKIQRTERGDSAVYLCASSLQGGSGNTIYFGEGSWLTVV.